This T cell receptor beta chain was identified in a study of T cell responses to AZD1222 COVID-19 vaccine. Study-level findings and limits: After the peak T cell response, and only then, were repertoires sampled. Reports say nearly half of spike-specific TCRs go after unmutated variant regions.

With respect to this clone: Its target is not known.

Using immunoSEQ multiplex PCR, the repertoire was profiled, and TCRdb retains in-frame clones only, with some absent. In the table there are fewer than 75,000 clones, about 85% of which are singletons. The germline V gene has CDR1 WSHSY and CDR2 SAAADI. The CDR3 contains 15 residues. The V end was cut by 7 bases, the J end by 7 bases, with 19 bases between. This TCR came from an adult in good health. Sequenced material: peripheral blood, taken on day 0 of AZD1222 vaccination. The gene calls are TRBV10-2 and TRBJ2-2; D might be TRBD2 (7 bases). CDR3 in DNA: TGCGCCAGCACTATCGGCGGGGGCCTTCACGGGGAGCTGTTTTTT. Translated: CASTIGGGLHGELFF.